This T cell receptor beta chain was captured in a study of blood T cell repertoires in COVID-19. A single count supports this clone. The protocol was immunoSEQ multiplex PCR, while the TCRdb copy is restricted to in-frame clones and leaves out a portion. The sample has a few hundred thousand clones, approximately 75% seen once. Sequenced material: PBMCs or T cells enriched from blood (not recorded which). The receptor was isolated from a man aged 35 to 55 who had recovered from COVID-19.

The CDR3 DNA sequence: TGTGCCAGCAGCGCCGCTCTAAATCAGCCCCAGCATTTT. It specifies CASSAALNQPQHF. The chain employs TRBV9 and TRBJ1-5; unclear D gene. This CDR3 spans 13 amino acids. V gave up 3 bases and J gave up 4 bases, with 8 bases separating them. CDR1 is SGDLS, CDR2 YYNGEE, per germline.